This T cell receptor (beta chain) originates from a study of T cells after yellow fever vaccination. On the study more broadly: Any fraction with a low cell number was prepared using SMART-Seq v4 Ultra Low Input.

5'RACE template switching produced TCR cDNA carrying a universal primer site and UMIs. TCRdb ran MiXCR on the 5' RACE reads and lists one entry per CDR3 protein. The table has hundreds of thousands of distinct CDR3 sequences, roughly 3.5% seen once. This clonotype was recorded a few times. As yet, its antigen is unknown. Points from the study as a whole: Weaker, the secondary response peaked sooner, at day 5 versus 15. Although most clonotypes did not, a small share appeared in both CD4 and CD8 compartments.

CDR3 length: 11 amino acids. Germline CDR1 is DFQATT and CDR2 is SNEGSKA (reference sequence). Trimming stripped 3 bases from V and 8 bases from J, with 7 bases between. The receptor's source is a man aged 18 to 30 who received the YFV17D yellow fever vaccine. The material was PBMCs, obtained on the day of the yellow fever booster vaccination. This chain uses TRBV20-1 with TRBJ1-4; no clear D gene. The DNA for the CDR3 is TGCAGTGCTAGGGGAGGAGAAAAACTGTTTTTT. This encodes CSARGGEKLFF.